These 2 T cell receptor beta chains came from one sample sequenced in a study of cytomegalovirus exposure and HLA in healthy donors. This PCR relied on a set of 60 Vbeta primers and 13 Jbeta primers. TCRdb's table, derived via immunoSEQ multiplex PCR, lists solely in-frame clones and lacks some. The profile shows roughly 120,000 clones, around 80% of them singletons. The specimen sequenced was PBMCs. The receptors originated from a man aged 50 to 59 in good health and CMV-seronegative.

The genes are TRBV5-6 and TRBJ2-5; a possible D gene is TRBD2 (6 bases). Deletions cut 3 bases from V and 1 base from J, with 13 bases between. The length of the CDR3 is 15 residues. Germline V lookup: CDR1 SGHDT, CDR2 YYEEEE. In nucleotides, the CDR3 is TGTGCCAGCAGCTGGGGAGTCGGGAGCCAAGAGACCCAGTACTTC. It encodes CASSWGVGSQETQYF.

The V call is TRBV6-6, the J call TRBJ1-5; D call uncertain. The V end lost 7 bases, the J end lost 6 bases, and 13 bases lay between the germline ends. In germline, CDR1 is MNHNY, CDR2 SVGAGI (reference sequence). The CDR3 loop spans 13 amino acids. The CDR3 protein is CASNVYEGQPQHF. CDR3 nucleotide sequence: TGTGCCAGCAACGTATATGAGGGTCAGCCCCAGCATTTT.